These T cell receptor beta chains were read from a single sample in a study of CD8 T cells in Susac syndrome. TCRdb re-called the immunoSEQ multiplex PCR reads with MiXCR, one entry per CDR3 protein. The sample consists of 110,000 to 150,000 distinct CDR3 sequences, 90% to 97% of them appearing once. The specimen was CD4+ T cells from PBMCs. These receptors all come from a human donor with Susac syndrome. CDR3s include the opening cysteine and the closing phenylalanine or tryptophan. A D gene is named only where the DNA matches it firmly. Clone size is shown for a subset of rows, as once, few, many or a class of expanded clone.

J gene,V gene,D gene,clone size,CDR3 protein,CDR3 DNA
TRBJ2-3,TRBV29-1,TRBD2,.,CSVEDRLAGMSDTQYF,TGCAGCGTTGAAGATCGGCTAGCGGGGATGTCAGATACGCAGTATTTT
TRBJ2-2,TRBV7-9,.,.,CATRGELFTGELFF,TGTGCCACCAGGGGGGAACTATTCACCGGGGAGCTGTTTTTT
TRBJ2-5,TRBV4-2,TRBD2,.,CASSPPGLGQETQYF,TGTGCCAGCAGCCCGCCGGGACTAGGGCAAGAGACCCAGTACTTC
TRBJ1-4,TRBV7-9,TRBD1,.,CASSRQGRTNEKLFF,TGTGCCAGCAGTCGACAGGGGAGGACTAATGAAAAACTGTTTTTT
TRBJ2-7,TRBV13,TRBD2,.,CASSPSSGRAHEQYF,TGTGCCAGCAGCCCGTCTAGCGGGAGGGCCCACGAGCAGTACTTC
TRBJ1-1,TRBV14,.,once,CASSPVLGNTEAFF,TGTGCCAGCAGCCCCGTTTTGGGGAACACTGAAGCTTTCTTT
TRBJ2-5,TRBV12-3/TRBV12-4,.,.,CASSFNRETQYF,TGTGCCAGCAGCTTTAATAGGGAGACCCAGTACTTC
TRBJ2-7,TRBV29-1,TRBD2,.,CSGGGTNYEQYF,TGCAGCGGGGGTGGGACTAACTACGAGCAGTACTTC
TRBJ2-1,TRBV7-9,.,.,CASSVIYNEQFF,TGTGCCAGCAGCGTAATATACAATGAGCAGTTCTTC
TRBJ2-7,TRBV11-3,.,.,CASRKRRWRTSSYEQYF,TGTGCCAGCAGAAAAAGGAGGTGGCGAACAAGCTCCTACGAGCAGTACTTC
TRBJ2-1,TRBV7-3,.,.,CARSSSYNEQFF,TGTGCCCGGAGTAGCTCCTACAATGAGCAGTTCTTC
TRBJ2-1,TRBV7-9,.,.,CASSRSTSYNEQFF,TGTGCCAGCAGCCGATCGACTAGCTACAATGAGCAGTTCTTC
TRBJ1-1,TRBV23-1,TRBD1,few,CADREDRAEAFF,TGCGCAGACAGGGAAGATCGGGCTGAAGCTTTCTTT
TRBJ2-1,TRBV29-1,TRBD1,.,CSVVKTGGVTFF,TGCAGCGTTGTTAAAACAGGGGGCGTTACGTTCTTC
TRBJ2-7,TRBV20-1,TRBD1,.,CSARDSETGFTYEQYF,TGCAGTGCTAGAGATAGCGAGACAGGGTTTACCTACGAGCAGTACTTC
TRBJ1-5,TRBV21-1,.,.,CASSKAVDLMERGNQPQHF,TGTGCCAGCAGCAAAGCAGTGGATCTCATGGAACGGGGAAATCAGCCCCAGCATTTT
TRBJ2-5,TRBV15,.,once,CATSTRDFQETQYF,TGTGCCACCAGCACCAGGGACTTCCAAGAGACCCAGTACTTC
TRBJ2-5,TRBV7-7,.,.,CASSFDKPPRQETQYF,TGTGCCAGCAGCTTCGATAAACCGCCCAGACAAGAGACCCAGTACTTC
TRBJ2-7,TRBV19,TRBD1,few,CASSTGQGSYEQYF,TGTGCCAGTAGTACCGGACAGGGCTCCTACGAGCAGTACTTC
TRBJ2-1,TRBV28,.,.,CASSPWDVNEQFF,TGTGCCAGCAGTCCCTGGGACGTCAATGAGCAGTTCTTC
TRBJ2-5,TRBV3-1,.,.,CASSHRGLETQYF,TGTGCCAGCAGCCATAGAGGGTTGGAGACCCAGTACTTC
TRBJ1-2,TRBV4-1,.,.,CASSQVPGTSYGYTF,TGCGCCAGCAGCCAAGTCCCCGGGACCTCCTATGGCTACACCTTC
TRBJ2-7,TRBV20-1,TRBD1,.,CSARTGTVSEQYF,TGCAGTGCTAGGACCGGGACAGTCTCTGAGCAGTACTTC
TRBJ1-2,TRBV7-9,TRBD1,once,CASSSGTGSYGYTF,TGTGCCAGCAGTTCCGGGACAGGGAGCTATGGCTACACCTTC
TRBJ1-2,TRBV5-1,.,.,CASSTDRNYGYTF,TGCGCCAGCAGCACTGACCGAAACTATGGCTACACCTTC
TRBJ2-1,TRBV14,.,.,CASSQDAGFIGGQFF,TGTGCCAGCAGCCAAGATGCGGGCTTTATAGGCGGGCAGTTCTTC
TRBJ2-5,TRBV15,TRBD2,once,CATSKPSGGTETQYF,TGTGCCACCAGCAAGCCCAGCGGGGGCACAGAGACCCAGTACTTC
TRBJ2-1,TRBV6-5,TRBD1,.,CASRRDRSYNEQFF,TGTGCCAGCAGGCGGGACAGGTCCTACAATGAGCAGTTCTTC
TRBJ2-3,TRBV4-1,TRBD1,.,CASSPDIRDRFTDTQYF,TGCGCCAGCAGCCCAGATATCCGGGACAGATTCACAGATACGCAGTATTTT
TRBJ2-5,TRBV4-2,.,.,CASSQGATGETQYF,TGTGCCAGCAGCCAGGGGGCCACGGGGGAGACCCAGTACTTC
TRBJ2-7,TRBV15,TRBD1,.,CATSRRTGRAEQYF,TGTGCCACCAGCAGACGGACAGGGCGGGCCGAGCAGTACTTC
TRBJ2-7,TRBV20-1,TRBD1,.,CSVGQGASYEQYF,TGCAGTGTTGGACAGGGGGCGAGTTACGAGCAGTACTTC
TRBJ1-5,TRBV6-2/TRBV6-3,TRBD1,.,CASSFGTGNNQPQHF,TGTGCCAGCAGCTTTGGGACAGGGAACAATCAGCCCCAGCATTTT
TRBJ2-1,TRBV5-4,.,.,CASSSPDREVYNEQFF,TGTGCCAGCAGCTCCCCTGACAGGGAGGTCTACAATGAGCAGTTCTTC
TRBJ1-2,TRBV20-1,TRBD1,.,CSARQGLGGGYTF,TGCAGTGCTCGACAGGGGTTGGGTGGTGGCTACACCTTC
TRBJ1-6,TRBV25-1,.,.,CASSRGQGPLHF,TGTGCCAGCAGCCGGGGCCAGGGACCCCTCCACTTT
TRBJ2-7,TRBV27,TRBD2,.,CASSSRTLGTSGSSYEQYF,TGTGCCAGCAGTTCTCGGACACTCGGGACTAGCGGGTCCTCCTACGAGCAGTACTTC
TRBJ1-5,TRBV4-2,TRBD1,.,CASSHLGQGGRNQPQHF,TGTGCCAGCAGCCATCTCGGACAGGGAGGCAGGAATCAGCCCCAGCATTTT
TRBJ2-5,TRBV28,.,.,CASSSGATQYF,TGTGCCAGCAGCTCCGGAGCGACCCAGTACTTC
TRBJ2-5,TRBV2,TRBD1,.,CASSDLGTVQETQYF,TGTGCCAGCAGTGATTTGGGGACAGTCCAAGAGACCCAGTACTTC
TRBJ2-7,TRBV18,.,.,CASSPVDRGEQYF,TGTGCCAGCTCTCCCGTCGACCGAGGCGAGCAGTACTTC
TRBJ2-4,TRBV6-5,.,.,CASSASGGQNIQYF,TGTGCCAGCAGTGCAAGTGGTGGGCAGAACATTCAGTACTTC
TRBJ2-2,TRBV5-4,.,.,CASSWDTGELFF,TGTGCCAGCAGCTGGGACACCGGGGAGCTGTTTTTT
TRBJ1-5,TRBV20-1,.,.,CSAPLQSSGNQPQHF,TGCAGTGCCCCCCTACAATCTAGTGGCAATCAGCCCCAGCATTTT
TRBJ2-7,TRBV12-3/TRBV12-4,.,.,CASSLAGGPGEQYF,TGTGCCAGCAGTTTAGCGGGGGGGCCGGGCGAGCAGTACTTC
TRBJ2-5,TRBV3-1,TRBD1,.,CASSQASGTEETQYF,TGTGCCAGCAGCCAAGCCTCCGGGACAGAGGAGACCCAGTACTTC
TRBJ2-3,TRBV28,.,.,CASSLGGHTDTQYF,TGTGCCAGCAGTTTGGGAGGCCACACAGATACGCAGTATTTT
TRBJ1-2,TRBV25-1,.,.,CASSDPYLGNYGYTF,TGTGCCAGCAGTGATCCGTACCTAGGGAACTATGGCTACACCTTC
TRBJ1-3,TRBV4-1,.,.,CASSQDWGETSGNTIYF,TGCGCCAGCAGCCAAGACTGGGGGGAGACCTCTGGAAACACCATATATTTT
TRBJ1-5,TRBV6-5,.,.,CASSRLGDSNQPQHF,TGTGCCAGCAGCCGCCTCGGGGACAGCAATCAGCCCCAGCATTTT
TRBJ2-7,TRBV2,.,.,CASSLARTGNEQYF,TGTGCCAGCAGTCTGGCCCGTACTGGAAACGAGCAGTACTTC
TRBJ2-3,TRBV4-2,.,.,CASSQGRSSAQDTQYF,TGTGCCAGCAGCCAAGGGCGGTCCTCCGCCCAAGATACGCAGTATTTT
TRBJ1-2,TRBV20-1,TRBD1,once,CSARVAGGNKANYGYTF,TGCAGTGCTAGAGTCGCAGGGGGCAACAAAGCTAACTATGGCTACACCTTC
TRBJ2-3,TRBV5-4,.,.,CASSLEFVGTDTQYF,TGTGCCAGCAGCTTGGAGTTCGTAGGCACAGATACGCAGTATTTT
TRBJ1-4,TRBV18,.,few,CASSPGNEKLFF,TGTGCCAGCTCACCCGGGAATGAAAAACTGTTTTTT
TRBJ2-5,TRBV7-2,.,.,CASSFQSRETQYF,TGTGCCAGCAGCTTCCAATCGCGGGAGACCCAGTACTTC
TRBJ1-2,TRBV2,.,.,CASSNGPRYGYTF,TGTGCCAGCAGTAATGGACCGCGGTATGGCTACACCTTC
TRBJ2-7,TRBV6-6,.,.,CASSYAGTYEQYF,TGTGCCAGCAGTTACGCGGGCACCTACGAGCAGTACTTC